The clone carrying this T cell receptor beta chain was seen a single time. Its cognate antigen is unknown. PCR used 60 Vbeta primers and 13 Jbeta primers. TCRdb's copy holds only in-frame clones and misses some; the assay was immunoSEQ multiplex PCR. This sample has 140,000 to 150,000 clones, with about 74% found just once. This sample was taken from a study of cytomegalovirus exposure and HLA in healthy donors. Findings and caveats of the study: Roughly uniform depth of sequencing across donors was assumed in presence/absence analyses. According to the study, around 180 TCR beta chains were cytomegalovirus-associated.

Trimming took 5 bases from V and 5 from J, leaving 16 bases between them. The germline gives CDR1 ENHRY, CDR2 SYGVKD. The CDR3 has 15 amino acids. Specimen: PBMCs. This chain joins TRBV10-3 and TRBJ2-1; D may be TRBD2 (6 bases). This TCR derives from a middle-aged man in good health and CMV-seropositive. CDR3 sequence reads: CAISPRAGIDNEQFF. The CDR3 coding sequence is TGTGCCATCAGTCCTAGGGCGGGAATCGACAATGAGCAGTTCTTC.